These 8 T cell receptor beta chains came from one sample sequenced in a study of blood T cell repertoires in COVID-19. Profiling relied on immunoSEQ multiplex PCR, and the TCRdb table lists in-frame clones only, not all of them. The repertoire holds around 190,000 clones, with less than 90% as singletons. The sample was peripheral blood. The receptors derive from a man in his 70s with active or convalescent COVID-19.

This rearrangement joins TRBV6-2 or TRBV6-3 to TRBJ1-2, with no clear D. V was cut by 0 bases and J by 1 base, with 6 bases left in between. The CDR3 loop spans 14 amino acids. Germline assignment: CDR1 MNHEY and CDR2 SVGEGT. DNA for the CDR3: TGTGCCAGCAGTTACTCACAGATTAACTATGGCTACACCTTC. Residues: CASSYSQINYGYTF.

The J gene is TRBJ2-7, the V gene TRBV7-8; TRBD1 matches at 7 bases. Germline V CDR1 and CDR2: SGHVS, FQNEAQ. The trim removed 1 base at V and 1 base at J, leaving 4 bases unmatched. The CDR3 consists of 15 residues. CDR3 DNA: TGTGCCAGCAGCTTAGGCTCGACAGGGTCCTACGAGCAGTACTTC. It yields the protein CASSLGSTGSYEQYF.

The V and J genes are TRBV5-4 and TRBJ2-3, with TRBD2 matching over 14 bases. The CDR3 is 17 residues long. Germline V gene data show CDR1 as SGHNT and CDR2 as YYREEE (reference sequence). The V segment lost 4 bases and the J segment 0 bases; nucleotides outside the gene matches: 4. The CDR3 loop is CASSPGLAGASTDTQYF. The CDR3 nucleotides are TGTGCCAGCAGCCCGGGACTAGCGGGAGCTAGCACAGATACGCAGTATTTT.

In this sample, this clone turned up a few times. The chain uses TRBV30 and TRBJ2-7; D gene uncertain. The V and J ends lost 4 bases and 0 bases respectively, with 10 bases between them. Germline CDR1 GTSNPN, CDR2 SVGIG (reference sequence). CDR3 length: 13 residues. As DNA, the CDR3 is TGTGCCTGGACCTCCCCCCCCTCCTACGAGCAGTACTTC. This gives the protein CAWTSPPSYEQYF.

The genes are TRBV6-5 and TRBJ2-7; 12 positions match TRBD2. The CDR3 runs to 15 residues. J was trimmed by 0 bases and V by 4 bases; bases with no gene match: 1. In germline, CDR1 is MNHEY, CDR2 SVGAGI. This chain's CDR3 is CASSLTSGSSYEQYF. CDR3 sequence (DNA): TGTGCCAGCAGTTTGACTAGCGGGAGCTCCTACGAGCAGTACTTC.

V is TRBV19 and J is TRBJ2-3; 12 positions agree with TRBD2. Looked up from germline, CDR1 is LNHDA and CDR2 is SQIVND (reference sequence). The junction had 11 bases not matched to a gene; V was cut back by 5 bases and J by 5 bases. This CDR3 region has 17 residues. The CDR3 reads CASSSRTSGAYRDTQYF. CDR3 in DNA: TGTGCCAGTAGTTCCAGGACTAGCGGGGCCTATCGAGATACGCAGTATTTT.

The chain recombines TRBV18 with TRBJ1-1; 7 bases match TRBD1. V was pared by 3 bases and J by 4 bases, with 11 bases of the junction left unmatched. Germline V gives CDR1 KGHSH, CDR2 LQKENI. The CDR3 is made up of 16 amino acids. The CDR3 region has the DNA TGTGCCAGCTCACCTGGACAGGTACAGGGCGGCACTGAAGCTTTCTTT. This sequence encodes CASSPGQVQGGTEAFF. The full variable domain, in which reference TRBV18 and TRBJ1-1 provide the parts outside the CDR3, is NAGVMQNPRHLVRRRGQEARLRCSPMKGHSHVYWYRQLPEEGLKFMVYLQKENIIDESGMPKERFSAEFPKEGPSILRIQQVVRGDSAAYFCASSPGQVQGGTEAFFGQGTRLTVV.

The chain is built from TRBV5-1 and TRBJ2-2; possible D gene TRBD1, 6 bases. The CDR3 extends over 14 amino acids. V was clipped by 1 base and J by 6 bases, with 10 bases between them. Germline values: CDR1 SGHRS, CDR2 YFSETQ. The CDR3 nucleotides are TGCGCCAGCAGCTTGACAGGGCTGGCCGGGGAGCTGTTTTTT. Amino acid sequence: CASSLTGLAGELFF. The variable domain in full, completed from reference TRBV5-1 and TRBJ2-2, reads KAGVTQTPRYLIKTRGQQVTLSCSPISGHRSVSWYQQTPGQGLQFLFEYFSETQRNKGNFPGRFSGRQFSNSRSEMNVSTLELGDSALYLCASSLTGLAGELFFGEGSRLTVL.